Below, 24 T cell receptor beta chains from the same sample are listed, as sequenced in a study of diagnostic markers for celiac disease. Each CDR3 protein gets one entry in TCRdb, which reprocessed the reads and gives no DNA. With 5,000 to 6,000 distinct CDR3 sequences in the sample, the ten largest clones hold over 4.5%. The sequenced sample consisted of either unsorted cells or a sorted T cell fraction (not recorded which). The receptors derive from a human donor. This table probably holds off-target reads from a library built for another chain.

This clonotype is identified as medium-sized from frequency. CDR3 residues: CASSLEPGLAGGGKTLEQFF. The rearrangement joins TRBV5-1 to TRBJ2-1; the TRBD2 assignment by TCRdb is unverifiable without DNA. CDR1 is SGHRS, CDR2 YFSETQ, per germline. The CDR3 runs 20 residues.

The genes are TRBV5-6 and TRBJ1-1. The CDR3 has 13 residues. The germline CDR1 and CDR2 sequences are SGHDT and YYEEEE. The CDR3 sequence is CASSSRKNTEAFF.

The chain recombines TRBV30 with TRBJ1-1; as DNA is missing, the TRBD1 call by TCRdb cannot be tested. The CDR3 is 16 residues long. The germline gives CDR1 GTSNPN, CDR2 SVGIG (reference sequence). The CDR3 reads CAWSGVLGTGLTEAFF.

The chain joins TRBV5-1 to TRBJ2-2; TCRdb gives TRBD1 as the D gene, but with no DNA this cannot be confirmed. Looked up from germline, CDR1 is SGHRS and CDR2 is YFSETQ. This CDR3 spans 16 amino acids. CDR3 region: CASSPGTLANTGELFF.

CDR3 protein: CAWRGRAHEQYF. V is TRBV30 and J is TRBJ2-7; TCRdb outputs TRBD1, but without DNA this stays unchecked. CDR3 size: 12 residues. CDR1 is GTSNPN and CDR2 is SVGIG in the germline V gene (reference sequence).

Considering frequency, this clonotype is medium-sized (0.01 to 0.1%). The V and J genes are TRBV7-9 and TRBJ1-1; absent DNA, TCRdb's TRBD1 call cannot be checked. CDR3 length: 13 residues. Germline assignment: CDR1 SEHNR and CDR2 FQNEAQ (reference sequence). The CDR3 spells CASSQQGVSEAFF.

The genes are TRBV30 and TRBJ1-5. The CDR3 spans 12 residues. Germline loops: CDR1 GTSNPN, CDR2 SVGIG (reference sequence). The CDR3: CAWSLGPEPQHF.

The V and J genes are TRBV2 and TRBJ1-1. CDR1 SNHLY and CDR2 FYNNEI come from the germline V gene. The CDR3 consists of 16 residues. The CDR3 here is CASLGNAGRTNTEAFF.

This chain links TRBV7-8 with TRBJ1-5. The CDR3 is 14 residues long. From germline, CDR1 is SGHVS and CDR2 FQNEAQ. The CDR3 region is CASSPREGNQPQHF.

This clonotype is classed as medium-sized by frequency. The chain carries TRBV5-1 and TRBJ2-3; the D call from TCRdb, TRBD2, cannot be confirmed without DNA. The germline V gene encodes CDR1 SGHRS and CDR2 YFSETQ. The CDR3 extends over 14 amino acids. CDR3 amino acids: CASSLRRGGDTQYF.

This clonotype is identified as medium-sized from frequency. V and J are TRBV14 and TRBJ1-2. The CDR3 contains 16 residues. CDR1 SGHDN and CDR2 FVKESK come from the germline V gene. The CDR3 is CASSQDESYPNYGYTF.

This clonotype is classed as medium-sized by frequency. The chain joins TRBV2 to TRBJ2-1; the D call of TRBD2 rests on TCRdb alone, since no DNA is present to check it. This CDR3 region has 14 residues. The germline V gene has CDR1 SNHLY and CDR2 FYNNEI. This chain's CDR3 is CASSPSRADNEQFF.

The CDR3 loop reads CSARVAGGPLETQYF. The chain carries TRBV20-1 and TRBJ2-5; TCRdb returns TRBD1, unconfirmable since there is no DNA. Germline V lookup: CDR1 DFQATT, CDR2 SNEGSKA (reference sequence). This CDR3 is built from 15 residues.

This chain links TRBV4-1 with TRBJ1-4; TCRdb reports TRBD1, a call that lacks DNA to check it against. This CDR3 contains 13 residues. Germline V gene lookup returns CDR1 MGHRA and CDR2 YSYEKL. CDR3 sequence: CASTTWQGEKLFF.

This clonotype is medium-sized (0.01 to 0.1%) by frequency. V and J are TRBV12-3 or TRBV12-4 and TRBJ2-1; TCRdb gives TRBD1 as the D gene, but with no DNA this cannot be confirmed. The CDR3 sequence is 15 residues long. This CDR3 reads CASSYWGGAHNEQFF.

The chain carries TRBV12-3 or TRBV12-4 and TRBJ2-1; TCRdb's assignment of TRBD1 cannot be checked, as there is no DNA. This CDR3 comprises 16 residues. The CDR3 region is CASSLGGTGVRAEQFF.

This sequence joins TRBV30 and TRBJ1-6; absent DNA, TCRdb's TRBD1 call cannot be checked. The CDR3 contains 14 residues. The germline CDR1 and CDR2 sequences are GTSNPN and SVGIG (reference sequence). CDR3 sequence: CAWTQQGGNSPLHF.

Frequency places this clonotype as medium-sized. The CDR3 sequence is CASSVGDNYNSPLHF. J is TRBJ1-6 and V is TRBV9; TCRdb picks TRBD1, but there is no DNA to check that call. The CDR3 sequence is 15 residues long. Germline V gene sequence: CDR1 SGDLS, CDR2 YYNGEE.

This clonotype shows up as medium-sized (0.01 to 0.1%) by frequency. The chain has TRBV6-5 and TRBJ1-1. Germline V lookup: CDR1 MNHEY, CDR2 SVGAGI. The CDR3 runs to 11 residues. This CDR3 is CASANRGGAFF.

The CDR3 reads CASSLYYNMKGNTEAFF. J is TRBJ1-1 and V is TRBV5-1. This CDR3 region has 17 residues. In germline, CDR1 is SGHRS, CDR2 YFSETQ.

This rearrangement joins TRBV12-3 or TRBV12-4 to TRBJ1-2; no DNA is available, so the TRBD1 call from TCRdb remains unchecked. The CDR3 is 13 residues long. Here the CDR3 reads CASSPDRSYGYTF.

The V call is TRBV20-1, the J call TRBJ2-5; the D call from TCRdb, TRBD2, cannot be confirmed without DNA. This CDR3 spans 16 amino acids. CDR1 is DFQATT and CDR2 is SNEGSKA in the germline V gene (reference sequence). CDR3 sequence: CSAALASGRAGETQYF.

The chain combines TRBV12-3 or TRBV12-4 with TRBJ2-3; the D gene TCRdb calls, TRBD1, cannot be checked with no DNA. This CDR3 contains 17 residues. CDR3 amino acids: CASTLGGAGADTDTQYF.

V is TRBV20-1 and J is TRBJ1-1; the D call from TCRdb, TRBD1, cannot be confirmed without DNA. Germline CDR1 and CDR2: DFQATT and SNEGSKA (reference sequence). The CDR3 has 14 residues. This CDR3 reads CSARRGHQNTEAFF.